This TCR beta chain was captured in a study of preoperative IRX-2 immunotherapy in early breast cancer. TCRdb's table, derived via immunoSEQ multiplex PCR, lists solely in-frame clones and lacks some. The profile shows a few thousand clones, approximately 70% of them singletons. By share, this clone ranks as medium-sized. Described treatment: preoperative locoregional IRX-2 cytokine immunotherapy. Preoperative locoregional IRX-2 cytokine immunotherapy was tested in the phase Ib source study. Trimming removed 6 bases from V and 2 bases from J; junction bases left unmatched: 4. The CDR3 runs 14 residues. Per the germline V gene, CDR1 is MNHGY and CDR2 is SAAAGT.

The receptor comes from a human donor with breast cancer. Material: tumor tissue, obtained after IRX-2 immunotherapy. V usage is TRBV6-8 and J usage is TRBJ1-5, with 7 bases fitting TRBD1. The CDR3 region has the DNA TGTGCCAGCAGAGAGGGGGCGCGCAATCAGCCCCAGCATTTT. Protein product: CASREGARNQPQHF.